This TCR beta chain was identified in a study of blood T cell repertoires in COVID-19. Clones were read by immunoSEQ multiplex PCR, and TCRdb kept only the in-frame ones, dropping some. The data show 60,000 to 70,000 clones, roughly 84% seen once. Looked up from germline, CDR1 is SGHTA and CDR2 is FQGNSA. The CDR3 spans 18 residues. V shed 6 bases and J 0 bases; nucleotides not matched to a gene: 7. This receptor was identified in a woman aged 55-70 years with acute or convalescent COVID-19. The chain has TRBV7-2 and TRBJ2-1, with 14 bases identical to TRBD2. Specimen: peripheral blood. CDR3 in amino acids: CASRPGTSGGSSYNEQFF. In nucleotides, the CDR3 is TGTGCCAGCAGGCCCGGGACTAGCGGGGGCAGCTCCTACAATGAGCAGTTCTTC.